A single sample is the source of the 22 T cell receptor beta chains below, sequenced in a study of T and B cells in COVID-19 patients (dated by TCRdb to about 2020). Genomic DNA extracted from blood was used in amounts of 250-500 ng for amplification of TRB repertoires. The sample was run on an Illumina MiSeq. TRB rearrangements were amplified by multiplex PCR with BIOMED2 TRB-A/B primer pools. TCRdb applied fastp at Q25 and MiXCR to the public reads, then kept only in-frame beta chains. Records with the same CDR3 protein are collapsed into one entry carrying the most frequent genes and DNA. The sample records about 27,000 distinct CDR3 sequences, over 25% of which are singletons. The top ten clonotypes cover more than 1.5% of the sample. The specimen was blood. The receptors originated from a human donor who had recovered from COVID-19.

The chain combines TRBV18 with TRBJ2-7, with a weak D call TRBD2 (6 bases). V was pared by 3 bases and J by 1 base, with 7 bases between. The CDR3 runs 13 residues. Germline V gene sequence: CDR1 KGHSH, CDR2 LQKENI. CDR3: CASSPGGSYEQYF. The CDR3 DNA sequence: TGTGCCAGCTCACCGGGGGGTTCCTACGAGCAGTACTTC.

This clonotype was seen a few times. The chain has TRBV7-6 and TRBJ2-1; D tentatively fits TRBD1 or TRBD2 (5 bases each). The CDR3 runs 16 residues. V was clipped by 4 bases and J by 8 bases, with 21 bases between them. CDR1 SGHVS and CDR2 FNYEAQ come from the germline V gene. The CDR3 bases are TGTGCCAGCAGCTCTCGTCAGGGAACTGGGGGAGATGAGCAGTTCTTC. Translation: CASSSRQGTGGDEQFF.

The rearrangement links TRBV7-2 to TRBJ2-1; the D gene could be TRBD1 or TRBD2 (5 bases each). Trimming stripped 0 bases from V and 6 bases from J, with 12 bases between. Germline lookup yields CDR1 SGHTA and CDR2 FQGNSA. The CDR3 is 15 residues long. The CDR3 reads CASSLAQRQGNEQFF. The CDR3 coding sequence is TGTGCCAGCAGCTTAGCGCAGCGGCAGGGCAATGAGCAGTTCTTC.

This clonotype was recorded at least ten times. The chain is built from TRBV5-6 and TRBJ2-1, with D unresolved. CDR1 is SGHDT, CDR2 YYEEEE, per germline. V lost 0 bases, J lost 5 bases, and 6 bases lay in between. There are 13 residues in the CDR3. The chain's CDR3 is CASSLGPNNEQFF. For the CDR3, the DNA is TGTGCCAGCAGCTTGGGCCCAAACAATGAGCAGTTCTTC.

The rearrangement uses TRBV7-2 and TRBJ1-5; tentative D call: TRBD1 (6 bases). The V end lost 4 bases, the J end lost 2 bases, and 15 bases lay between the germline ends. Germline CDR1 SGHTA, CDR2 FQGNSA. CDR3 length: 16 amino acids. CDR3 region: CASSSLGGGGNQPQHF. CDR3 in DNA: TGTGCCAGCAGCTCATTAGGGGGTGGGGGCAATCAGCCCCAGCATTTT.

The rearrangement links TRBV10-3 to TRBJ2-7; 7 positions match TRBD2. The CDR3 length is 14 residues. Germline V CDR1 and CDR2: ENHRY, SYGVKD. J gave up 1 base and V 4 bases, and 4 bases lay outside the gene matches. CDR3 loop: CAISAVGGSYEQYF. CDR3 nucleotides: TGTGCCATCAGTGCAGTGGGAGGGTCCTACGAGCAGTACTTC.

V and J are TRBV20-1 and TRBJ1-6; D is perhaps TRBD1 (6 bases). Trimming removed 0 bases at V and 0 bases at J, with 15 bases between. There are 18 residues in the CDR3. Germline V CDR1 and CDR2: DFQATT, SNEGSKA (reference sequence). The CDR3: CSAREADSQSSYNSPLHF. DNA of the CDR3: TGCAGTGCTAGAGAAGCGGACAGCCAGAGCTCCTATAATTCACCCCTCCACTTT.

The rearrangement uses TRBV5-1 and TRBJ1-2; D is uncertain. V was clipped by 5 bases and J by 4 bases, with 15 bases between them. This CDR3 is 14 amino acids long. Looked up from germline, CDR1 is SGHRS and CDR2 is YFSETQ. The CDR3 sequence is CASRVSTGSYGYTF. In DNA, the CDR3 is TGCGCCAGCAGGGTTTCCACGGGTAGCTATGGCTACACCTTC.

This clonotype was counted ten times or more. J is TRBJ2-1 and V is TRBV6-5; D call uncertain. Germline assignment: CDR1 MNHEY and CDR2 SVGAGI. The CDR3 has 12 residues. Trimming took off 2 bases at V and 6 bases at J, with 5 bases between the two ends. The CDR3 DNA is TGTGCCAGCAGTTACCCTGGCAATGAGCAGTTCTTC. Its protein product is CASSYPGNEQFF.

This clonotype was found a few times. The V and J genes are TRBV6-5 and TRBJ2-1, with D perhaps matching TRBD1 (5 bases). The CDR3 extends over 15 amino acids. CDR1 MNHEY and CDR2 SVGAGI come from the germline V gene. Trimming cost V 0 bases and J 8 bases, with 14 bases left between them. As DNA, the CDR3 is TGTGCCAGCAGTTACTCTCGGCCAGGGCGGCATGAGCAGTTCTTC. This sequence encodes CASSYSRPGRHEQFF.

This clonotype was detected only a few times. The rearrangement joins TRBV18 to TRBJ2-1; D perhaps matches TRBD2 (5 bases). Trimming stripped 4 bases from V and 0 bases from J, with 13 bases between. Germline V CDR1 and CDR2: KGHSH, LQKENI. This CDR3 comprises 16 residues. This chain's CDR3 is CASSLSRDPSYNEQFF. CDR3 in DNA: TGTGCCAGCTCACTCTCTCGGGATCCCTCCTACAATGAGCAGTTCTTC.

This chain links TRBV6-2 or TRBV6-3 with TRBJ2-5; maybe TRBD1 (5 bases). V shed 1 base and J shed 5 bases, with 8 bases lying between them. The CDR3 totals 13 residues. Germline V gene lookup returns CDR1 MNHEY and CDR2 SVGEGT. DNA for the CDR3: TGTGCCAGCAGTTACTTCAGGGTGGAGACCCAGTACTTC. The encoded protein is CASSYFRVETQYF.

The genes are TRBV5-1 and TRBJ2-7; 15 bases map to TRBD2. Losses at the gene ends were 3 bases for V and 0 bases for J; bases not matched to a gene: 4. From germline, CDR1 is SGHRS and CDR2 YFSETQ. The CDR3 totals 17 residues. CDR3 protein: CASSWTSGGVSSYEQYF. The CDR3 DNA sequence: TGCGCCAGCAGCTGGACTAGCGGGGGGGTTAGCTCCTACGAGCAGTACTTC.

V gene TRBV7-2 combines with J gene TRBJ2-1, with a possible D match to TRBD1 (6 bases). The CDR3 runs to 15 residues. Germline V gene lookup returns CDR1 SGHTA and CDR2 FQGNSA. Between the trimmed V and J ends, which lost 5 bases and 7 bases, there was a span of 18 bases. CDR3 protein: CASSPDSPSGNEQFF. As DNA, the CDR3 is TGTGCCAGCAGCCCGGACAGCCCTTCCGGGAATGAGCAGTTCTTC.

V usage is TRBV20-1 and J usage is TRBJ2-1; TRBD2 matches 8 bases. The CDR3 length is 15 residues. V lost 5 bases to trimming and J lost 2 bases; unmatched junction nucleotides: 8. Germline values: CDR1 DFQATT, CDR2 SNEGSKA (reference sequence). CDR3 DNA sequence: TGCAGTGCTCTATACGTTAGCGGGGCCTACAATGAGCAGTTCTTC. Translated, it gives CSALYVSGAYNEQFF.

The chain carries TRBV4-3 and TRBJ1-2; D gene ambiguous. The CDR3 totals 13 residues. Germline CDR1 LGHNA, CDR2 YSLEER. V gave up 1 base and J gave up 3 bases, with 6 bases separating them. CDR3 DNA: TGCGCCAGCAGCCAAGGAAGGGACTATGGCTACACCTTC. Translated, it gives CASSQGRDYGYTF.

This clonotype was counted only a few times. The V and J genes are TRBV27 and TRBJ1-1, with D unclear. V was pared by 2 bases and J by 2 bases, with 6 bases between. The germline V gene encodes CDR1 MNHEY and CDR2 SMNVEV (reference sequence). The CDR3 loop spans 13 amino acids. The CDR3, as DNA: TGTGCCAGCAGTTTAATGAGTAACACTGAAGCTTTCTTT. Translating gives CASSLMSNTEAFF.

This clonotype was counted only a few times. The gene calls are TRBV18 and TRBJ2-7; 9 bases agree with TRBD1. The trim removed 2 bases at V and 5 bases at J, leaving 7 bases unmatched. The CDR3 spans 15 residues. Germline V gene data show CDR1 as KGHSH and CDR2 as LQKENI. The CDR3 bases are TGTGCCAGCTCACCAGGGACAGGGTGGTCGGACGAGCAGTACTTC. It codes for CASSPGTGWSDEQYF. Drawing the rest from reference TRBV18 and TRBJ2-7, the complete variable domain is NAGVMQNPRHLVRRRGQEARLRCSPMKGHSHVYWYRQLPEEGLKFMVYLQKENIIDESGMPKERFSAEFPKEGPSILRIQQVVRGDSAAYFCASSPGTGWSDEQYFGPGTRLTVT.

V is TRBV6-5 and J is TRBJ1-2, with D perhaps matching TRBD1 (6 bases). Germline V lookup: CDR1 MNHEY, CDR2 SVGAGI. CDR3 length equals 13 residues. V was cut by 5 bases and J by 8 bases, with 15 bases left in between. CDR3: CASSEEGDSGYTF. The DNA for the CDR3 is TGTGCCAGCAGTGAAGAGGGGGATTCGGGCTACACCTTC.

By share, this clonotype ranks as medium-sized. This chain connects TRBV30 to TRBJ2-6; the D is unclear. Germline V gene lookup returns CDR1 GTSNPN and CDR2 SVGIG (reference sequence). V dropped 0 bases and J dropped 3 bases, with 3 bases sitting between them. This CDR3 has 13 residues. The CDR3 sequence is CAWSVRGANVLTF. The CDR3 DNA follows: TGTGCCTGGAGTGTACGTGGGGCCAACGTCCTGACTTTC.

The table lists this clonotype with many counts. The V call is TRBV18, the J call TRBJ2-1; a possible D gene is TRBD2 (6 bases). This CDR3 comprises 16 residues. CDR1 is KGHSH and CDR2 is LQKENI in the germline V gene. Trimming removed 0 bases at V and 0 bases at J, with 9 bases between. For the CDR3, the DNA is TGTGCCAGCTCACCACCGGGACTTAGCTCCTACAATGAGCAGTTCTTC. Amino acids: CASSPPGLSSYNEQFF.

Remarks on this clonotype: A much larger clonotype is one base distant, so this may be a read error. The genes are TRBV19 and TRBJ1-3; D not resolved. CDR1 and CDR2 (germline): LNHDA, SQIVND (reference sequence). The CDR3 totals 14 residues. Trimming shortened V by 4 bases and J by 0 bases, and 7 bases separated the two germline ends. CDR3 bases: TGTGCCAGTAGTACAACAGTCTCTGGAAACACCATATATTTT. Translated, it gives CASSTTVSGNTIYF.